This is a list of T cell receptor beta chains from one sample in a study of CD8 T cells in Susac syndrome. TCRdb recomputed calls from the immunoSEQ multiplex PCR reads with MiXCR, one row per CDR3 protein. The data show tens of thousands of distinct CDR3 sequences, over 90% seen once. Material: CD4+ T cells from PBMCs. All receptors derive from a human donor with Susac syndrome. Each CDR3 is given with its conserved first and last residue. D genes are given only for firm matches. Not every row has a clone size; where given, it reads once, few, many or a size class.

D | J | length | V | size | CDR3 | DNA
. | TRBJ1-1 | 15 | TRBV9 | . | CASSASPDSNTEAFF | TGTGCCAGCAGCGCTTCCCCGGACAGTAACACTGAAGCTTTCTTT
TRBD1 | TRBJ2-4 | 15 | TRBV2 | . | CASRRQGSAKNIQYF | TGTGCCAGCAGAAGACAGGGGAGTGCCAAAAACATTCAGTACTTC
. | TRBJ1-1 | 14 | TRBV28 | . | CASSLGPVNTEAFF | TGTGCCAGCAGCCTAGGCCCAGTGAACACTGAAGCTTTCTTT
. | TRBJ2-7 | 14 | TRBV6-2/TRBV6-3 | . | CASSSFPAPNEQYF | TGTGCCAGCAGTTCTTTTCCCGCACCCAACGAGCAGTACTTC
. | TRBJ2-3 | 15 | TRBV3-1 | . | CASSQVAGYADTQYF | TGTGCCAGCAGCCAAGTGGCGGGGTACGCAGATACGCAGTATTTT
TRBD1 | TRBJ1-2 | 13 | TRBV29-1 | . | CSVEGGQGYGYTF | TGCAGCGTTGAGGGCGGACAGGGCTATGGCTACACCTTC
. | TRBJ1-2 | 10 | TRBV6-1 | . | CASSGHGYTF | TGTGCCAGCAGTGGACATGGCTACACCTTC
. | TRBJ2-6 | 14 | TRBV11-2 | . | CATAPVSGANVLTF | TGTGCCACCGCCCCCGTCTCTGGGGCCAACGTCCTGACTTTC
. | TRBJ1-5 | 16 | TRBV12-3/TRBV12-4 | . | CASSSQNGFSNQPQHF | TGTGCCAGCAGTTCCCAGAATGGGTTTAGCAATCAGCCCCAGCATTTT
. | TRBJ1-1 | 15 | TRBV28 | . | CASSTPGTGNTEAFF | TGTGCCAGCAGTACCCCGGGGACTGGGAACACTGAAGCTTTCTTT
. | TRBJ2-5 | 13 | TRBV7-2 | few | CASSPAPRETQYF | TGTGCCAGCAGCCCCGCCCCGAGAGAGACCCAGTACTTC
. | TRBJ1-3 | 13 | TRBV11-3 | . | CASSWGPGNTIYF | TGTGCCAGCAGCTGGGGACCTGGAAACACCATATATTTT
. | TRBJ2-7 | 13 | TRBV12-3/TRBV12-4 | . | CASTRGNKGEQYF | TGTGCCAGCACTCGGGGCAACAAAGGCGAGCAGTACTTC
. | TRBJ1-5 | 13 | TRBV23-1 | . | CASIRLGGQPQHF | TGCGCCAGCATTCGACTAGGTGGACAGCCCCAGCATTTT
. | TRBJ1-2 | 14 | TRBV28 | . | CASSLQGPNYGYTF | TGTGCCAGCAGTTTACAGGGACCTAACTATGGCTACACCTTC
. | TRBJ2-7 | 12 | TRBV29-1 | . | CSVNDSPYEQYF | TGCAGCGTGAACGACAGCCCCTACGAGCAGTACTTC
TRBD1 | TRBJ1-5 | 15 | TRBV7-2 | . | CASSLNRGSNQPQHF | TGTGCCAGCAGCCTTAACAGGGGTAGCAATCAGCCCCAGCATTTT
. | TRBJ1-5 | 13 | TRBV20-1 | once | CSARPGVDQPQHF | TGCAGTGCTAGACCCGGGGTCGATCAGCCCCAGCATTTT
. | TRBJ2-7 | 15 | TRBV19 | . | CASRRQPMGSYEQYF | TGTGCCAGTAGGCGACAGCCCATGGGCTCCTACGAGCAGTACTTC
. | TRBJ1-1 | 15 | TRBV6-5 | once | CASSPILKRNTEAFF | TGTGCCAGCAGCCCTATCCTGAAAAGAAACACTGAAGCTTTCTTT
. | TRBJ1-6 | 15 | TRBV7-9 | . | CASSPGTTNNSPLHF | TGTGCCAGCAGCCCCGGGACAACAAATAATTCACCCCTCCACTTT
TRBD1 | TRBJ2-7 | 10 | TRBV2 | . | CASADRAAYF | TGTGCCTCCGCGGACAGGGCCGCCTACTTC
TRBD2 | TRBJ2-7 | 13 | TRBV20-1 | . | CSASLAGFYEQYF | TGCAGTGCTAGTCTAGCGGGATTTTACGAGCAGTACTTC
. | TRBJ2-3 | 15 | TRBV18 | . | CASSPTQTSTDTQYF | TGTGCCAGCTCACCAACCCAGACTAGCACAGATACGCAGTATTTT
TRBD2 | TRBJ2-1 | 16 | TRBV9 | . | CASSVVRTSDHNEQFF | TGTGCCAGCAGCGTAGTCAGGACTAGCGATCACAATGAGCAGTTCTTC
. | TRBJ1-2 | 12 | TRBV20-1 | once | CSATVAVGGYTF | TGCAGTGCCACTGTGGCCGTCGGGGGCTACACCTTC
TRBD2 | TRBJ2-1 | 13 | TRBV4-2 | . | CASSRTSGDEQFF | TGTGCCAGCAGCCGGACTAGCGGGGATGAGCAGTTCTTC
TRBD2 | TRBJ2-1 | 18 | TRBV4-2 | . | CASSQEGLAVSSYNEQFF | TGTGCCAGCAGCCAAGAAGGGCTAGCGGTGAGCTCCTACAATGAGCAGTTCTTC
. | TRBJ2-5 | 16 | TRBV7-9 | . | CASSFVGVGPQETQYF | TGTGCCAGCAGCTTTGTAGGGGTAGGACCTCAAGAGACCCAGTACTTC
. | TRBJ1-5 | 14 | TRBV25-1 | . | CASSDPYSNQPQHF | TGTGCCAGCAGTGATCCGTATAGCAATCAGCCCCAGCATTTT
. | TRBJ2-5 | 11 | TRBV20-1 | . | CSARELETQYF | TGCAGTGCTAGAGAATTGGAGACCCAGTACTTC
TRBD1 | TRBJ1-2 | 14 | TRBV28 | . | CASSHQGANYGYTF | TGTGCCAGCAGCCATCAGGGGGCGAACTATGGCTACACCTTC
TRBD1 | TRBJ1-1 | 16 | TRBV3-1 | . | CASSQDLWTGGTEAFF | TGTGCCAGCAGCCAGGACCTCTGGACAGGGGGGACTGAAGCTTTCTTT
. | TRBJ2-1 | 14 | TRBV6-5 | . | CASSYSRERGEQFF | TGTGCCAGCAGTTACTCCAGGGAAAGGGGTGAGCAGTTCTTC
. | TRBJ1-2 | 14 | TRBV5-4 | . | CASYQNGVNYGYTF | TGTGCCAGCTACCAGAATGGGGTTAACTATGGCTACACCTTC
. | TRBJ1-4 | 13 | TRBV24-1 | . | CATQQGPREKLFF | TGTGCCACCCAACAGGGCCCTAGGGAAAAACTGTTTTTT
. | TRBJ1-5 | 12 | TRBV30 | . | CAWGQPNQPQHF | TGTGCCTGGGGACAGCCGAATCAGCCCCAGCATTTT
. | TRBJ2-7 | 16 | TRBV11-2 | . | CASRRPGVTSTYEQYF | TGTGCCAGCAGAAGACCCGGGGTGACTTCAACCTACGAGCAGTACTTC
TRBD2 | TRBJ2-5 | 15 | TRBV11-3 | . | CASSLGGGRSETQYF | TGTGCCAGCAGCTTAGGCGGGGGGAGATCGGAGACCCAGTACTTC
. | TRBJ1-1 | 12 | TRBV2 | . | CASDQGRIEAFF | TGTGCCAGTGACCAGGGGCGGATTGAAGCTTTCTTT
. | TRBJ2-5 | 13 | TRBV6-1 | . | CASSADWRETQYF | TGTGCCAGCAGTGCCGACTGGCGAGAGACCCAGTACTTC
. | TRBJ2-2 | 13 | TRBV30 | . | CAWSVREVGELFF | TGTGCCTGGAGTGTACGCGAGGTTGGGGAGCTGTTTTTT
. | TRBJ2-2 | 15 | TRBV6-4 | . | CASSAETVPRGELFF | TGTGCCAGCAGTGCCGAGACGGTTCCTCGGGGGGAGCTGTTTTTT
. | TRBJ2-1 | 18 | TRBV18 | . | CASSLFGPGPPSYNEQFF | TGTGCCAGCTCACTTTTCGGGCCGGGACCCCCCTCCTACAATGAGCAGTTCTTC
. | TRBJ1-2 | 13 | TRBV5-4 | . | CASSLVGGPGYTF | TGTGCCAGCAGCTTGGTCGGGGGGCCGGGCTACACCTTC
TRBD1 | TRBJ2-5 | 14 | TRBV20-1 | . | CSASKGALLETQYF | TGCAGTGCTAGTAAGGGGGCCCTCCTAGAGACCCAGTACTTC